This TCR beta chain is from a study of blood T cell repertoires in COVID-19. Profiled with immunoSEQ multiplex PCR; TCRdb holds only in-frame clones, not every one. In the table there are about 350,000 clones, about nine tenths of which are singletons. The CDR3 contains 12 residues. Germline V lookup: CDR1 SQVTM, CDR2 ANQGSEA. Trimming removed 7 bases at V and 0 bases at J, with 9 bases between. The V gene is TRBV29-1, the J gene TRBJ1-1, with D perhaps matching TRBD1 (5 bases). This TCR came from a woman aged 65 to 85 with COVID-19, enrolled during active disease. The material sequenced was peripheral blood. As DNA, the CDR3 is TGCAGCGCCGGACATATGAACACTGAAGCTTTCTTT. Translated, it gives CSAGHMNTEAFF. Filled out from reference TRBV29-1 and TRBJ1-1, the complete variable domain reads SAVISQKPSRDICQRGTSLTIQCQVDSQVTMMFWYRQQPGQSLTLIATANQGSEATYESGFVIDKFPISRPNLTFSTLTVSNMSPEDSSIYLCSAGHMNTEAFFGQGTRLTVV.